This entry features one TCR beta chain sequence. Its antigen remains unidentified. A much larger clonotype is one base distant, so this may be a read error. The data were taken from a study of blood T cells in healthy people across ages. Study observations and caveats: It was held that the diversity estimates obtained from one million T cells were underestimates.

This CDR3 has 13 residues. In germline, CDR1 is DFQATT, CDR2 SNEGSKA (reference sequence). A second PCR, run for roughly 7 to 11 cycles, used a sample-barcoded 5' primer plus a J-beta primer mix. One entry per CDR3 protein results from TCRdb running MiXCR on the 5' RACE reads. The table lists about 1.7 million distinct CDR3 sequences, roughly 27% of them singletons. The receptor's source is a woman in her thirties in good health. The sequenced sample consisted of blood. This chain connects TRBV20-1 to TRBJ2-7; D possibly corresponds to TRBD1 (5 bases). CDR3 DNA: TGCAGTGCTAGATCGACAGACCCCTACGAGCACTACTTC. Encoded protein: CSARSTDPYEHYF.